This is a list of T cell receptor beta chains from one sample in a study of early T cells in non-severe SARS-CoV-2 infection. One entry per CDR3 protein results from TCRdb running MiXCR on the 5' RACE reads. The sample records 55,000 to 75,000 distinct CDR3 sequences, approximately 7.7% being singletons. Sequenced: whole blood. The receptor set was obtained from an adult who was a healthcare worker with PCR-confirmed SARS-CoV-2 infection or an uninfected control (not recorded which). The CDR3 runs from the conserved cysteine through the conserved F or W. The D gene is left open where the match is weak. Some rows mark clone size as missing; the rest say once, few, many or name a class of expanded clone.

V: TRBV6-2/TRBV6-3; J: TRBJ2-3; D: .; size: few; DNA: TGTGCCAGCAGTTACTCGCGAGGGGCGAAAGATACGCAGTATTTT; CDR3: CASSYSRGAKDTQYF
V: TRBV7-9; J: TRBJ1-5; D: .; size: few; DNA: TGTGCCAGCAGCTTTTCGGGGGAGGATCAGCCCCAGCATTTT; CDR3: CASSFSGEDQPQHF
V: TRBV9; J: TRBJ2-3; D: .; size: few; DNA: TGTGCCAGCAGCGAAAACACAGATACGCAGTATTTT; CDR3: CASSENTDTQYF
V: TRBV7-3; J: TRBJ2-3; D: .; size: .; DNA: TGTGCCAGCAGCTTGGGACTGGAAGATACGCAGTATTTT; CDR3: CASSLGLEDTQYF
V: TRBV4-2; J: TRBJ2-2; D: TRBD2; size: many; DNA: TGTGCCAGCAGCCACCCCGGGACTACCCTCGGGGAGCTGTTTTTT; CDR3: CASSHPGTTLGELFF
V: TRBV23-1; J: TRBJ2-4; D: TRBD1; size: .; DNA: TGCGCCAGCAGCCAAGGACAGGCAGCCAAAAACATTCAGTACTTC; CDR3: CASSQGQAAKNIQYF
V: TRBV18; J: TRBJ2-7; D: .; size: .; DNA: TGTGCCAGCTCACCACCTAGCTCCTACGAGCAGTACTTC; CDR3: CASSPPSSYEQYF
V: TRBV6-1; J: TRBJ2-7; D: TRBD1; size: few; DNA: TGTGCCAGTAGGACAGGGGGCTTATACGAGCAGTACTTC; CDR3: CASRTGGLYEQYF
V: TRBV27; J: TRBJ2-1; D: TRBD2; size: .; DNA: TGTGCCAGCAGCCTTCGGACTAGCGGTACCTACAATGAGCAGTTCTTC; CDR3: CASSLRTSGTYNEQFF
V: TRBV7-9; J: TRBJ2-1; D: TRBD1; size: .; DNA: TGTGCCAGCAGACGAGGACAGGGGAATGAGCAGTTCTTC; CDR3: CASRRGQGNEQFF
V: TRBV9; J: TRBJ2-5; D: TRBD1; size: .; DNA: TGTGCCAGCAGCGCTGAGTGGGACAGACAAGAGACCCAGTACTTC; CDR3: CASSAEWDRQETQYF
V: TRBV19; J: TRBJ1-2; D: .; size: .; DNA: TGTACCAGTACCACCTCGGCGGGGGGCTACTATGGCTACACCTTC; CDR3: CTSTTSAGGYYGYTF
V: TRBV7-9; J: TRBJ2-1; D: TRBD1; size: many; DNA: TGTGCCAGCAGCTTACAGGGGGCGGGAAACAATGAGCAGTTCTTC; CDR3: CASSLQGAGNNEQFF
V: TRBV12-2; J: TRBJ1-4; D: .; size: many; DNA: TGTGCAAGTCGCTTGACAGGGAACTCGGAAAAACTGTTTTTT; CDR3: CASRLTGNSEKLFF
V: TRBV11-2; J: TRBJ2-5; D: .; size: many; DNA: TGTGCCAGCAGCCCGTACGCGTCCCTCGGGATGCAAGAGACCCAGTACTTC; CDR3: CASSPYASLGMQETQYF
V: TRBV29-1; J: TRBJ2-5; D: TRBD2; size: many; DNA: TGCAGCGGCGGGGCTAGCGGAGAGACCCAGTACTTC; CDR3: CSGGASGETQYF
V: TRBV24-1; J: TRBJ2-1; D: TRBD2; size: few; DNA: TGTGCCACCAGTGGCGGCCTAGCGGTCCCCGCCAACGACAATGAGCAGTTCTTC; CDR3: CATSGGLAVPANDNEQFF
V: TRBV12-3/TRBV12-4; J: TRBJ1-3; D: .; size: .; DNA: TGTGCCAGCAGTTTAGGCGGCTCTGGAAACACCATATATTTT; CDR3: CASSLGGSGNTIYF
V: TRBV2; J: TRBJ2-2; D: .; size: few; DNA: TGTGCCACCCGAGGGGATAACACCGGGGAGCTGTTTTTT; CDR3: CATRGDNTGELFF
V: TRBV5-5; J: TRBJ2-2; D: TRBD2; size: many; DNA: TGTGCCAGCAGCCGCGGGGGACCTAGTAGCGGGGAGCTGTTTTTT; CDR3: CASSRGGPSSGELFF
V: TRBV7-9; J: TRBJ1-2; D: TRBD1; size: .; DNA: TGTGCCAGCAGCTTGTCCGGGGCACAGGGGAACTATGGCTACACCTTC; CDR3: CASSLSGAQGNYGYTF
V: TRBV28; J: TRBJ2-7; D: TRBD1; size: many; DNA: TGTGCCAGCAGTCTATCCGGGACAGGGGCCTACGAGCAGTACTTC; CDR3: CASSLSGTGAYEQYF
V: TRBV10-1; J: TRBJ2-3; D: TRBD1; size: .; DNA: TGCGCCACGAGACAGGGGACCACAGATACGCAGTATTTT; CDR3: CATRQGTTDTQYF
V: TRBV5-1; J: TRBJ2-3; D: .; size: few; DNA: TGCGCCAGCAGCTCCTGGTTCAGGACCACAGATACGCAGTATTTT; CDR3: CASSSWFRTTDTQYF
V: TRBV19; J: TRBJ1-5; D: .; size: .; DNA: TGTGCCAGTAGTATGGAGGGAGTTCGGAGCAATCAGCCCCAGCATTTT; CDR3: CASSMEGVRSNQPQHF
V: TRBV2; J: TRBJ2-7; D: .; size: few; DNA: TGTGCCAGCAGTGAAGCGGTAGAGTCTGGCGAGCAGTACTTC; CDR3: CASSEAVESGEQYF
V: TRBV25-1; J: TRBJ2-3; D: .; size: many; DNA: TGTGCCAGCAGCGCCCCCGGGTCCTTCTCAGATACGCAGTATTTT; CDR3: CASSAPGSFSDTQYF
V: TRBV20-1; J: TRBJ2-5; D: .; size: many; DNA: TGCAGTGCTAGAGAAGATAGTGGGGAGACCCAGTACTTC; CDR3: CSAREDSGETQYF
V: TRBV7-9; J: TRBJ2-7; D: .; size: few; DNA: TGTGCCAGCAGCTCGCTAGCGTCAAGCTCCTACGAGCAGTACTTC; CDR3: CASSSLASSSYEQYF
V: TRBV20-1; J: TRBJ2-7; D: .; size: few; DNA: TGCAGTGCCCCCCGGGACCCATCCCTCGAGCAGTACTTC; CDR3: CSAPRDPSLEQYF
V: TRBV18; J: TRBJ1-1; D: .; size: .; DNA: TGTGCCAGCTCACCACCTGAAGGGGTTTACACTGAAGCTTTCTTT; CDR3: CASSPPEGVYTEAFF
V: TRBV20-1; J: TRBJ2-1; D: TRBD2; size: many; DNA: TGCAGTGCTAGGACTAGCGGGAGCTCTAATGAGCAGTTCTTC; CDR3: CSARTSGSSNEQFF
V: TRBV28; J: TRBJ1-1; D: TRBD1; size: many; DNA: TGTGCCAGCAGTTTGAGGACAGGGGGGCTGAACACTGAAGCTTTCTTT; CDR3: CASSLRTGGLNTEAFF
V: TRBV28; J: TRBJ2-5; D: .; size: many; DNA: TGTGCCAGCAGTACCCCCGGCCCAGGGGAGACCCAGTACTTC; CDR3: CASSTPGPGETQYF
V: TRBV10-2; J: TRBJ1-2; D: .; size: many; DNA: TGCGCCAGCAGTGAGGCGGTGAACTATGGCTACACCTTC; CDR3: CASSEAVNYGYTF
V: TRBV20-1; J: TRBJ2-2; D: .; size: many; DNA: TGCAGTGCTGCTTGGACGGGCACCGGGGAGCTGTTTTTT; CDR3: CSAAWTGTGELFF
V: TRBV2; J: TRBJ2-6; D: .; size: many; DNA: TGTGCCAGCATAGGAGGGCCGGCAGGGGCCAACGTCCTGACTTTC; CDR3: CASIGGPAGANVLTF
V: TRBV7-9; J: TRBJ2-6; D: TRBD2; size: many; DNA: TGTGCCAGCAGCTTAACGGGAGGTATCTCTGGGGCCAACGTCCTGACTTTC; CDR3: CASSLTGGISGANVLTF
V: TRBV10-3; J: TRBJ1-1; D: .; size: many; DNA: TGTGCCATCACCCCGGACAGCCACACTGAAGCTTTCTTT; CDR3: CAITPDSHTEAFF
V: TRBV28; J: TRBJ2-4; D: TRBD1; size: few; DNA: TGTGCCAGCAGTTTTTCAGGGGGCAAAAACATTCAGTACTTC; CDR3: CASSFSGGKNIQYF